This T cell receptor beta chain was sequenced for a study of blood T cells in healthy people across ages. Findings and limits, study-wide: Higher diversity and more naive CD4+ cells were features of long-lived donors, compared to aged donors.

A sample-barcoded 5' primer and a J-beta primer mix were used in a second PCR of roughly 6 to 11 cycles. TCRdb passed the 5' RACE reads through MiXCR, listing each CDR3 protein once. The repertoire holds roughly 860,000 distinct CDR3 sequences, with 60% to 80% as singletons. There were at least 5.5 micrograms of total RNA extracted from every sample. There are a few counts of this clonotype. The target antigen is unknown. CDR3 length: 13 residues. Germline CDR1 ENHRY, CDR2 SYGVKD. The V and J ends lost 8 bases and 5 bases respectively, with 13 bases between them. The material sequenced was blood. This TCR came from a man younger than 40 in good health. The genes are TRBV10-3 and TRBJ2-1; D could derive from TRBD1 or TRBD2 (5 bases each). CDR3 residues: CAILGRRDNEQFF. For the CDR3, the DNA is TGTGCCATCTTGGGACGGCGGGACAATGAGCAGTTCTTC.